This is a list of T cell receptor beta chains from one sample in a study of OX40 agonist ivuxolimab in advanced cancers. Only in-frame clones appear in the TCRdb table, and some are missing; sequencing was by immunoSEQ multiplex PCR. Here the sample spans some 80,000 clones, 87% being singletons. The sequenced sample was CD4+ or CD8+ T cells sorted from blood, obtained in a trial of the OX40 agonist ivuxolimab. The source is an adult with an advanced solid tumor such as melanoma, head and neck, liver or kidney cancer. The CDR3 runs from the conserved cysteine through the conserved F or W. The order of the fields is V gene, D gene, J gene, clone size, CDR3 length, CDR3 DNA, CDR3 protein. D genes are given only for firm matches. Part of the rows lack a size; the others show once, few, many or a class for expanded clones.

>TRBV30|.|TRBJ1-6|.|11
TGTGCCTGGAGTGTAGTATCACCCCTCCACTTT
CAWSVVSPLHF
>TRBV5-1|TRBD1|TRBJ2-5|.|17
TGCGCCAGCAGCTTGGCCAGGGACAGCCGCCTACCGGAGACCCAGTACTTC
CASSLARDSRLPETQYF
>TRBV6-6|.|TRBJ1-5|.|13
TGTGCCAGCAGTTACGAGGGAATCTCGCCCCAGCATTTT
CASSYEGISPQHF
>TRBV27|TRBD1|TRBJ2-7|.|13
TGTGCCAGCGGGCGGACAGGGGAGAACGAGCAGTACTTC
CASGRTGENEQYF
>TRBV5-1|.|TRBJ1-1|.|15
TGCGCCAGCAGCCGCTCCCCGGGCTTGAACACTGAAGCTTTCTTT
CASSRSPGLNTEAFF
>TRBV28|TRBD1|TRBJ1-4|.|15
TGTGCCAGCAGTATACCGGGACAGGGTAATGTGGAACTGTTTTTT
CASSIPGQGNVELFF
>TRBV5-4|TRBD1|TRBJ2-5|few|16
TGTGCCAGCAGCCCCCGTCCGACAGGGGGTGAGGAGACCCAGTACTTC
CASSPRPTGGEETQYF
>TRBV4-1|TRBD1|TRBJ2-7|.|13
TGCGCCAGCAGCCAACAGGGGGACTACGAGCAGTACTTC
CASSQQGDYEQYF
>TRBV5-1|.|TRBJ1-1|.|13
TGCGCCAGCACCGGGCAGGGATACACTGAAGCTTTCTTT
CASTGQGYTEAFF
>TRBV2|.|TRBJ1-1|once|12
TGTGCCAGCCCGAGGGGGGGGGTTGAAGCTTTCTTT
CASPRGGVEAFF
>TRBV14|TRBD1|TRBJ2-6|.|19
TGTGCCAGCAGCCGCCGGGACAGGGGGCGCCTCTCTGGGGCCAACGTCCTGACTTTC
CASSRRDRGRLSGANVLTF
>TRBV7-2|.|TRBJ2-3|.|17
TGTGCCAGCAGTGGGGGGAGTTCACGCCAAGCACGGGATACGCAGTATTTT
CASSGGSSRQARDTQYF
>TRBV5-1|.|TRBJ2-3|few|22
TGCGCCAGCAGCTTCGGAGGTCTAGGGCGAAGGACCCGAGGAAATAACACAGATACGCAGTATTTT
CASSFGGLGRRTRGNNTDTQYF
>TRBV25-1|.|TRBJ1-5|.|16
TGTGCCAGCAGCGCCATGGGCCAGGGGAGCAATCAGCCCCAGCATTTT
CASSAMGQGSNQPQHF
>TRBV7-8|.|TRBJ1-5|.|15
TGTGCCAGCAGCTTAGGCACCAACCCCGCTCAGCCCCAGCATTTT
CASSLGTNPAQPQHF
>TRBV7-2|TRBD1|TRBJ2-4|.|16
TGTGCCAGCAGCCCCCGGACAGGCCTAGCCAAAAACATTCAGTACTTC
CASSPRTGLAKNIQYF
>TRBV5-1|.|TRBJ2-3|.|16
TGCGCCAGCAGCTTGTCTGACAGGTCAGGCCCAGATACGCAGTATTTT
CASSLSDRSGPDTQYF
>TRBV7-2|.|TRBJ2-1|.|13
TGTGCCAGCAGCTTTCAGATTAACAATGAGCAGTTCTTC
CASSFQINNEQFF
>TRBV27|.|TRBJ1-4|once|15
TGTGCCAGCAGTTTAGGGACAAGTACTAATGAAAAACTGTTTTTT
CASSLGTSTNEKLFF
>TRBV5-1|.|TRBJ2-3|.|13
TGCGCCAGCAGCCAGCAGGGTCTGGATACGCAGTATTTT
CASSQQGLDTQYF
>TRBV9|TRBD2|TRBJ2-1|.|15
TGTGCCAGCAGCTTCCAGACTAGCGGGAGCCATGAGCAGTTCTTC
CASSFQTSGSHEQFF
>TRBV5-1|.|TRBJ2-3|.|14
TGCGCCAGCAGCAACGGACAGAGCACAGATACGCAGTATTTT
CASSNGQSTDTQYF
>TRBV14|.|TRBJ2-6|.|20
TGTGCCAGCAGCACCCTCCCAGGCGCGACTCCAAGCTCTGGGGCCAACGTCCTGACTTTC
CASSTLPGATPSSGANVLTF
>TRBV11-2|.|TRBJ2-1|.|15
TGTGCCAGCAGCTTAGATGGAGGCGGGTACAATGAGCAGTTCTTC
CASSLDGGGYNEQFF
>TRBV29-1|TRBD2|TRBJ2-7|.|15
TGCAGCGTCTCAGCGGGAATCGGAACCTCCTACGAGCAGTACTTC
CSVSAGIGTSYEQYF
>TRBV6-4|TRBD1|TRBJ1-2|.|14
TGTGCCAGCAGGCACGGGACAGGGGAGTCCGGCTACACCTTC
CASRHGTGESGYTF
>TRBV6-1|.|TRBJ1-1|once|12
TGTGCCAGCAGTGTAAGATGGACTGAAGCTTTCTTT
CASSVRWTEAFF
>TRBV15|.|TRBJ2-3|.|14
TGTGCCACCAGCCCAAACCCTTCACGGAATACGCAGTATTTT
CATSPNPSRNTQYF
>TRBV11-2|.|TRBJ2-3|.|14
TGTGCCAGCAGCTTCAGCTCCGCACCGGATACGCAGTATTTT
CASSFSSAPDTQYF
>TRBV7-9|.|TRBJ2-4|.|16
TGTGCCAGCAGCTTTTCAGGGCCCGTAGCCAAAAACATTCAGTACTTC
CASSFSGPVAKNIQYF
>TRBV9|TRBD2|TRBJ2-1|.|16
TGTGCCAGCAGAGCTGGACTAGCGGGGAACTACAATGAGCAGTTCTTC
CASRAGLAGNYNEQFF
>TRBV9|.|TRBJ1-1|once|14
TGTGCCAGCAGCGACCAGCGGGCCGGCACTGAAGCTTTCTTT
CASSDQRAGTEAFF
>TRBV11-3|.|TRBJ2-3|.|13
TGTGCCAGCAGCTTCTCCCTGGGCCAGGCGCAGTATTTT
CASSFSLGQAQYF
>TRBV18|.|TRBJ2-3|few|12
TGTGCCAGCTCACCACCCGGAGATACGCAGTATTTT
CASSPPGDTQYF
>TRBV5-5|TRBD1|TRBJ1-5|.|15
TGTGCCAGCAGCTTTCTACAGGGGTCCAATCAGCCCCAGCATTTT
CASSFLQGSNQPQHF
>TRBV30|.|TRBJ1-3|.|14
TGTGCCTGGACCGAGGGTATTTCTGGAAACACCATATATTTT
CAWTEGISGNTIYF
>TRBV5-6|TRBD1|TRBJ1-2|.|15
TGTGCCAGCAGCTTGGACAGGGGATCCAACTATGGCTACACCTTC
CASSLDRGSNYGYTF
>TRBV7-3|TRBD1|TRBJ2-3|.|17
TGTGCCAGCAGCCTTTTGGGACTGGTACAGGGGGCAGATACGCAGTATTTT
CASSLLGLVQGADTQYF
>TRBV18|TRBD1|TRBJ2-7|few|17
TGTGCCAGCTCAGCCGGGACAGGGCAGTCGGGGTCCTACGAGCAGTACTTC
CASSAGTGQSGSYEQYF
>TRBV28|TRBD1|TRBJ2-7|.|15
TGTGCCAGCAGCTACCCCGGGACAGGGGGCTACGAGCAGTACTTC
CASSYPGTGGYEQYF
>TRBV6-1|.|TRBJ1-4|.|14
TGTGCCAGTGGTTGGACGCCAACTAATGAAAAACTGTTTTTT
CASGWTPTNEKLFF
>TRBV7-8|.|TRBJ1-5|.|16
TGTGCCAGCAGCTTAAATTGGGGGGCGAGCAATCAGCCCCAGCATTTT
CASSLNWGASNQPQHF
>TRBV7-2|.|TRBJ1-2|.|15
TGTGCCAGCAGCTTGGACGGTAACATTAACTATGGCTACACCTTC
CASSLDGNINYGYTF
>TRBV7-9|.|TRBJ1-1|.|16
TGTGCCAGCAGCCCACCGGGGGGACGGATGAACACTGAAGCTTTCTTT
CASSPPGGRMNTEAFF
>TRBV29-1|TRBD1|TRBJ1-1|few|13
TGCAGCGTTGAACGACAGGGGAGCCGGGGGTGGATCTTT
CSVERQGSRGWIF
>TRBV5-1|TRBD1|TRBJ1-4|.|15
TGCGCCAGCAGCATCATCGGGACAGGGGAAGAAAAACTGTTTTTT
CASSIIGTGEEKLFF
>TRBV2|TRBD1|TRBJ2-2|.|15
TGTGCCAGCAGTTGGGGGACAGGGCGGACCGGGGAGCTGTTTTTT
CASSWGTGRTGELFF
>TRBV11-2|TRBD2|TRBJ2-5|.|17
TGTGCCAGCAGCTTATTGGGACTAGCGGGGGGGCAAGAGACCCAGTACTTC
CASSLLGLAGGQETQYF
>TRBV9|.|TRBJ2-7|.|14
TGTGCCAGCAGCCGACAGTCGAGCTCCTACGAGCAGTACTTC
CASSRQSSSYEQYF
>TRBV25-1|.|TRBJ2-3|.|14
TGTGCCAGCAGGGGGAGCGTGAGCACAGATACGCAGTATTTT
CASRGSVSTDTQYF
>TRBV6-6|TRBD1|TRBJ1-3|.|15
TGTGCCAGCAGTTTAAGACAGGGGCTCGGAAACACCATATATTTT
CASSLRQGLGNTIYF
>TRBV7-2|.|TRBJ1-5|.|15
TGTGCCAGCAGCTTAGGGGGGGCCTCGTATCAGCCCCAGCATTTT
CASSLGGASYQPQHF
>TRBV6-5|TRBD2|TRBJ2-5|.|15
TGTGCCAGCAGTCCCCTTAGCGGGATCCGGGAGACCCAGTACTTC
CASSPLSGIRETQYF
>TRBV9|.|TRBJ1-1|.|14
TGTGCCAGCAGCCCAGGGGATATACCCACTGAAGCTTTCTTT
CASSPGDIPTEAFF
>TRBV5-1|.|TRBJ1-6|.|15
TGCGCCAGCAGCTTGAGGGGCTCCTATAATTCACCCCTCCACTTT
CASSLRGSYNSPLHF
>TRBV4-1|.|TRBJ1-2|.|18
TGCGCCAGCAGCCCGAGACGGGCAGGGACTAGCATGGACTATGGCTACACCTTC
CASSPRRAGTSMDYGYTF
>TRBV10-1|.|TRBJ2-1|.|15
TGCGCCAGCAGTAGTAGGGCAGGGTCCTACAATGAGCAGTTCTTC
CASSSRAGSYNEQFF
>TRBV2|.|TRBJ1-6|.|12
TGTGCCAGCAACCAGGATTCGACACCCCTCCACTTT
CASNQDSTPLHF
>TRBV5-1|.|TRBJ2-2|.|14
TGCGCCAGTAACCAAGGGGGGGGCACCGGGGAGCTGTTTTTT
CASNQGGGTGELFF